This T cell receptor (beta chain) was sequenced for a study of blood T cell repertoires in COVID-19 (dated by TCRdb to the early 2020s). About the study as a whole: Samples covering the acute and convalescent phases of COVID-19 were provided by collaborators in the United States, Italy and Spain. Sample metadata almost always included a de-identified subject ID, COVID-19 status, age in years and sex. Where available, HLA class I and class II types were taken from metadata supplied by the sample provider and were not determined by assay-based typing. Samples came from the ongoing ImmuneRACE study (first 160 participants) plus 1,254 subjects from 6 global collaborators. Deeply sampled blood TCRbeta repertoires from subjects exposed to, actively infected with, or recovered from COVID-19 were included in the dataset. The prospective study material was composed of cDNA or gDNA derived from T cells, B-cell-depleted T cells, or PBMCs. The repertoires were made available in a free public database intended to serve as a resource for research on the immune response to SARS-CoV-2.

The collaborating institutions used their own protocols to collect whole blood in K2EDTA tubes. Collaborator samples were shipped for TCRbeta analysis as frozen whole blood, isolated PBMCs, or DNA extracted from either sample type. From V the trimming removes 2 bases and from J it removes 6 bases, while the gene matches leave 9 bases of the junction unaccounted for. Including the terminal cysteine and phenylalanine, the CDR3 comprises 17 residues. Left in the record is the CDR3 DNA by itself, 51 bases read in frame from the first base. For CDR1 and CDR2, the germline V gene (reference sequence) lists MNHEY and SMNVEV. The research as a whole found: How much clinical and demographic metadata was included differed by source and by participant, and the metadata was provided uncurated.

Points on this clone: Its antigen remains unidentified. Base-call qualities are not available, and no considerably larger clone is one nucleotide away.

The immunoSEQ Assay, a bias-controlled multiplex PCR, was used to amplify TCRbeta CDR3 regions from genomic DNA. In the original analysis: Nucleated cell counts per sample were estimated from amplification of reference gene primers within the assay. To quantify the absolute abundance of each unique TCRbeta CDR3 rearrangement, sequence reads were collapsed and filtered. For each sample, productive Simpson clonality was calculated as the square root of Simpson's diversity index over productive rearrangements. The source is immuneACCESS, and TCRdb retained only in-frame sequences with V and J called. Part of the clones is not carried over; for the studies checked, unresolved V genes explain less than half of this, and the remainder is unexplained. The DNA gave D and trimming, while V, J and clone size come from that table. This sample has tens of thousands of clones in its table, and 91% of those were observed once. Roughly 13% of the sample is held by the ten biggest clonotypes.

Material for sequencing was peripheral blood. This clonotype was obtained from a human donor with active COVID-19. The donor label of this sample is uncertain. The rearranged chain carries TRBV27 and TRBJ2-1, with 11 bases in between that match TRBD1. The nucleotides are TGTGCCAGCAGTTTAGTCTGGGGAGGGACAGGGGGCAATGAGCAGTTCTTC. Translated, it gives CASSLVWGGTGGNEQFF.